A selection of T cell receptor beta chains follows, all from one sample in a study of T cell repertoires in cytomegalovirus infection. Which antigens these TCRs recognize remains unknown. Each CDR3 protein gets one entry after TCRdb re-called the reads with MiXCR. The sample lists roughly 500,000 distinct CDR3 sequences, about 42% occurring once. The sample in question was cultured PBMCs, obtained from culture after CMV antigen stimulation. The source of these receptors is a human donor in good health (CMV status not recorded). Some clones in this sample may be carry-over from other donors' samples. The CDR3 runs from the conserved cysteine through the conserved F or W. D genes are given only for firm matches. Size is omitted from some rows. Given values are once, few, many or a class for expanded clones.

. | TRBD2 | TRBJ2-6 | TRBV2 | CASSEKRGLGANVLTF | TGTGCCAGCAGTGAAAAGCGGGGGCTTGGGGCCAACGTCCTGACTTTC
. | . | TRBJ1-2 | TRBV9 | CASSVGNLVNYGYTF | TGTGCCAGCAGCGTAGGTAATTTGGTGAACTATGGCTACACCTTC
. | TRBD1 | TRBJ2-3 | TRBV5-1 | CASSPGQGASDTQYF | TGCGCCAGCAGCCCGGGACAGGGGGCATCAGATACGCAGTATTTT
. | . | TRBJ2-1 | TRBV6-2/TRBV6-3 | CASSYSGATYNEQFF | TGTGCCAGCAGTTACTCAGGGGCCACCTACAATGAGCAGTTCTTC
. | . | TRBJ1-4 | TRBV7-9 | CASTIRGALGKLFF | TGTGCCAGCACCATCCGGGGGGCCTTAGGAAAACTGTTTTTT
many | . | TRBJ2-5 | TRBV7-2 | CASSLMTDKETQYF | TGTGCCAGCAGCTTGATGACAGACAAAGAGACCCAGTACTTC
few | . | TRBJ1-4 | TRBV5-6 | CASSLRRVDEKLFF | TGTGCCAGCAGCTTGCGGCGGGTTGATGAAAAACTGTTTTTT
. | . | TRBJ1-5 | TRBV7-6 | CASSLAASNQPQHF | TGTGCCAGCAGCTTAGCCGCTAGCAATCAGCCCCAGCATTTT
few | TRBD1 | TRBJ2-1 | TRBV7-2 | CASSLYGTGSYNEQFF | TGTGCCAGCAGCTTATATGGGACAGGGTCCTACAATGAGCAGTTCTTC
. | . | TRBJ2-5 | TRBV20-1 | CSAGGGALQETQYF | TGCAGTGCTGGTGGAGGGGCACTGCAAGAGACCCAGTACTTC
few | TRBD2 | TRBJ2-5 | TRBV7-2 | CASSPVGLAGPGTQYF | TGTGCCAGCAGCCCAGTTGGCCTAGCGGGGCCGGGGACCCAGTACTTC
. | TRBD2 | TRBJ2-1 | TRBV2 | CASRGPGLAGGIGSNEQFF | TGTGCCAGCAGGGGTCCGGGACTAGCGGGAGGGATTGGCTCGAATGAGCAGTTCTTC
few | . | TRBJ1-5 | TRBV19 | CATWGRGNNQPQHF | TGTGCCACCTGGGGGCGGGGGAACAATCAGCCCCAGCATTTT
. | . | TRBJ2-7 | TRBV6-5 | CASSYSGGGNYEQYF | TGTGCCAGCAGTTACTCAGGTGGGGGAAACTACGAGCAGTACTTC
. | . | TRBJ2-1 | TRBV7-2 | CASSSGPRGKFF | TGTGCCAGCAGCTCCGGGCCCCGCGGAAAATTCTTC
few | . | TRBJ1-6 | TRBV7-2 | CASSFAAVSHNSPLHF | TGTGCCAGCAGCTTTGCCGCCGTTTCTCATAATTCACCCCTCCACTTT
. | . | TRBJ2-7 | TRBV20-1 | CSAQDGHEQYF | TGCAGTGCTCAAGACGGTCACGAGCAGTACTTC